Presented here are 4 T cell receptor beta chains from one specimen sequenced in a study of control samples from healthy donors and cancer patients. Some clones are missing from TCRdb's copy, which holds only in-frame ones; the method was immunoSEQ multiplex PCR. The sample records tens of thousands of clones, roughly 94% being singletons. Sequencing used blood. These receptors came from a woman between 18 and 29 years old in good health.

The rearrangement joins TRBV6-2 or TRBV6-3 to TRBJ2-1; 7 positions agree with TRBD2. CDR1 is MNHEY, CDR2 SVGEGT, per germline. V was clipped by 7 bases and J by 1 base; unmatched bases: 7. This CDR3 is built from 15 residues. CDR3 DNA sequence: TGTGCCAGCAACCCCGGGAGGAGTTCCTACAATGAGCAGTTCTTC. This codes for CASNPGRSSYNEQFF.

This chain uses TRBV27 with TRBJ1-2, with TRBD1 matching 8 bases. The germline V gene has CDR1 MNHEY and CDR2 SMNVEV (reference sequence). There are 15 residues in the CDR3. V trimming: 5 bases; J trimming: 5 bases; junction bases outside the gene matches: 10. The CDR3 protein is CASSPRDRHLYGYTF. Here the CDR3 DNA reads TGTGCCAGCAGTCCCCGGGACAGGCATTTATATGGCTACACCTTC.

The CDR3 DNA reads TGTGCCAGCAGCGGGAGAGGGGACCGAGATACGCAGTATTTT. Translation: CASSGRGDRDTQYF. The V call is TRBV7-9, the J call TRBJ2-3; the D call may be TRBD1 or TRBD2 (5 bases each). The CDR3 covers 14 residues. V gave up 5 bases and J gave up 5 bases, with 14 bases separating them. The germline V gene has CDR1 SEHNR and CDR2 FQNEAQ (reference sequence). The full variable domain, completed using reference TRBV7-9 and TRBJ2-3, is DTGVSQNPRHKITKRGQNVTFRCDPISEHNRLYWYRQTLGQGPEFLTYFQNEAQLEKSRLLSDRFSAERPKGSFSTLEIQRTEQGDSAMYLCASSGRGDRDTQYFGPGTRLTVL.

This rearrangement joins TRBV28 to TRBJ2-7; possible D gene TRBD1, 6 bases. This CDR3 contains 16 residues. The germline gives CDR1 MDHEN, CDR2 SYDVKM. Between the trimmed V and J ends, which lost 7 bases and 0 bases, there was a span of 19 bases. CDR3 in amino acids: CASNLQGPVISYEQYF. In nucleotides, the CDR3 is TGTGCCAGCAACCTTCAGGGGCCCGTCATCTCCTACGAGCAGTACTTC.